This T cell receptor beta chain stems from a study of cytomegalovirus exposure and HLA in healthy donors. Clones were sequenced by immunoSEQ multiplex PCR, and TCRdb holds only the in-frame ones, with some missing. The table includes 300,000 to 400,000 clones, approximately 85% detected once. From germline, CDR1 is SNHLY and CDR2 FYNNEI. V gave up 1 base and J gave up 6 bases, with 9 bases separating them. The CDR3 sequence is 13 residues long. General observations from the study: While the bulk of TCR sequences proved rare, some public TCRs turned up in many donors.

Among the approximately 130 subjects of the validation cohort, separate from the approximately 660-subject first cohort, were the donors. Of note for this clone: What it recognizes is unknown.

The TCR comes from a man aged 25 to 40 in good health and CMV-seronegative. Sequences were obtained from PBMCs. This chain joins TRBV2 and TRBJ1-2; D is possibly TRBD1 (5 bases). The DNA for the CDR3 is TGTGCCAGCAGTGAAGAAGGGGCGGATGGCTACACCTTC. It codes for CASSEEGADGYTF.